The rows below give T cell receptor beta chains drawn from one sample of a study of OX40 agonist ivuxolimab in advanced cancers. The protocol was immunoSEQ multiplex PCR, while the TCRdb copy is restricted to in-frame clones and leaves out a portion. The table has under 80,000 clones, roughly 87% seen once; the top ten hold more than 0.5%. The material sequenced was CD4+ or CD8+ T cells sorted from blood, taken in a trial of the OX40 agonist ivuxolimab. Receptors were obtained from an adult with an advanced solid tumor such as melanoma, head and neck, liver or kidney cancer. CDR3s include the opening cysteine and the closing phenylalanine or tryptophan. A D gene is named only where the DNA matches it firmly. Clone size is stated in some rows and not others, as once, few, many or a class when expanded.

clone_size | j_call | d_call | v_call | cdr3_aa | cdr3_nt
NA | TRBJ2-3 | TRBD2 | TRBV9 | CASSVYLAGGLRDTQYF | TGTGCCAGCAGCGTCTACCTAGCGGGAGGGCTGAGAGATACGCAGTATTTT
few | TRBJ1-6 | NA | TRBV7-9 | CAWTDGYNSPLHF | TGTGCCTGGACGGACGGTTATAATTCACCCCTCCACTTT
NA | TRBJ1-2 | TRBD1 | TRBV25-1 | CASSVWGQGARGYTF | TGTGCCAGCAGTGTATGGGGACAGGGGGCGCGGGGCTACACCTTC
few | TRBJ1-2 | NA | TRBV10-3 | CAISEPDQNYGYTF | TGTGCCATCAGTGAGCCGGATCAAAACTATGGCTACACCTTC
NA | TRBJ1-2 | NA | TRBV29-1 | CSATGGNYGYTF | TGCAGCGCCACGGGAGGGAACTATGGCTACACCTTC
NA | TRBJ1-2 | NA | TRBV2 | CASSERSSYGYTF | TGTGCCAGCAGTGAAAGAAGTTCCTATGGCTACACCTTC
NA | TRBJ1-2 | NA | TRBV5-4 | CASSSRDVSGYTF | TGTGCCAGCAGCTCCAGGGACGTGAGTGGCTACACCTTC
few | TRBJ2-3 | NA | TRBV7-3 | CASSPSFTDTQYF | TGTGCCAGCAGCCCTAGTTTCACAGATACGCAGTATTTT
few | TRBJ2-1 | NA | TRBV4-3 | CASSQEAVGDYFHEQFF | TGCGCCAGCAGCCAAGAGGCGGTTGGGGATTACTTTCATGAGCAGTTCTTC
NA | TRBJ2-3 | NA | TRBV7-8 | CASSPTQGGELGTDTQYF | TGTGCCAGCAGCCCCACGCAGGGGGGGGAGTTGGGCACAGATACGCAGTATTTT
NA | TRBJ2-2 | TRBD2 | TRBV10-3 | CAIRKPPQRESIGGELFF | TGTGCCATCAGGAAACCCCCCCAGCGGGAGAGTATAGGGGGGGAGCTGTTTTTT